One and the same sample provided the 6 T cell receptor beta chains below, sequenced in a study of cytomegalovirus exposure and HLA in healthy donors. Both 60 Vbeta primers and 13 Jbeta primers went into the PCR. Only in-frame clones appear in the TCRdb table, and some are missing; sequencing was by immunoSEQ multiplex PCR. This table holds about 100,000 clones, approximately 80% found once. Input material: PBMCs. Source of these receptors: a woman aged 18-29 years in good health and CMV-seronegative.

The chain has TRBV27 and TRBJ2-5, with 10 bases aligning to TRBD1. The DNA end is more similar to TRBJ2-7, so the J call may be wrong. The CDR3 covers 17 residues. Germline V gene lookup returns CDR1 MNHEY and CDR2 SMNVEV (reference sequence). The CDR3 DNA sequence: TGTGCCAGCAGCCCACAAGACAGGGGGCTTTCTACTAACGAGCAGTACTTC. Translation: CASSPQDRGLSTNEQYF.

Concerning this clone itself: The junction shows a germline mismatch at one end, possibly a read error. The chain links TRBV2 to TRBJ2-2; 8 bases fit TRBD1. The length of the CDR3 is 15 residues. Germline loops: CDR1 SNHLY, CDR2 FYNNEI. CDR3 sequence: CASREGQGSTGELFF. DNA of the CDR3: TGTGCCAGCAGAGAAGGACAGGGAAGCACCGGGGAGCTGTTTTTT. Complete variable domain (other parts from reference TRBV2 and TRBJ2-2): EPEVTQTPSHQVTQMGQEVILRCVPISNHLYFYWYRQILGQKVEFLVSFYNNEISEKSEIFDDQFSVERPDGSNFTLKIRSTKLEDSAMYFCASREGQGSTGELFFGEGSRLTVL.

The V and J genes are TRBV6-5 and TRBJ2-7; TRBD2 matches 7 bases. The V gene's germline CDR1 is MNHEY and CDR2 SVGAGI. The trim removed 0 bases at V and 5 bases at J, leaving 7 bases unmatched. This CDR3 spans 15 amino acids. The CDR3 sequence is CASSYSTTSRNEQYF. CDR3 sequence (DNA): TGTGCCAGCAGTTACTCGACGACTAGCCGCAACGAGCAGTACTTC.

The CDR3 here is CASSFLGGPQETQYF. CDR3 DNA sequence: TGTGCCAGCAGCTTCCTGGGCGGGCCTCAAGAGACCCAGTACTTC. The gene calls are TRBV7-8 and TRBJ2-5; the D gene is possibly TRBD2 (5 bases). The CDR3 runs 15 residues. V was trimmed by 3 bases and J by 2 bases, leaving 13 bases between them. Germline CDR1 is SGHVS and CDR2 is FQNEAQ.

The chain links TRBV7-2 to TRBJ1-5; 11 bases are a match to TRBD1. The CDR3 extends over 15 amino acids. V shed 4 bases, J shed 5 bases, and the junction held 4 bases outside the gene matches. The germline V gene has CDR1 SGHTA and CDR2 FQGNSA. The CDR3 bases are TGTGCCAGCAGCTCAGGACAGGGGGCGTATCAGCCCCAGCATTTT. Its translation is CASSSGQGAYQPQHF.

V is TRBV7-9 and J is TRBJ1-1, with D perhaps matching TRBD1 (6 bases). The CDR3 has 15 amino acids. V dropped 5 bases and J dropped 0 bases, with 13 bases sitting between them. Germline V gives CDR1 SEHNR, CDR2 FQNEAQ (reference sequence). For the CDR3, the DNA is TGTGCCAGCAGCGAGTCAGGGGCTGTGAACACTGAAGCTTTCTTT. This translates into CASSESGAVNTEAFF.